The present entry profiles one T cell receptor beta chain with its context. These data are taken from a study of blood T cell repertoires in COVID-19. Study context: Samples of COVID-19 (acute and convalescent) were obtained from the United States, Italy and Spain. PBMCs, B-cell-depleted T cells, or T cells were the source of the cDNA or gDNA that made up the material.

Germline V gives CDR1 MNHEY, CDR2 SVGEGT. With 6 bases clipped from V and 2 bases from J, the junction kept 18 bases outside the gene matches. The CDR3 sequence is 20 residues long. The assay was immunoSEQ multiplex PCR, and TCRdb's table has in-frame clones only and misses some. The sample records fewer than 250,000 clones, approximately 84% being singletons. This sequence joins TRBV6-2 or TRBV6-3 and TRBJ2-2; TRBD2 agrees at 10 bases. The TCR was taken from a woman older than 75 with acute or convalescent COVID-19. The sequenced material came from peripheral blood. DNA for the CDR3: TGTGCCAGCAGCCGAAAATTGGGACTAGCGAGAGCCCCTAACACCGGGGAGCTGTTTTTT. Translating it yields CASSRKLGLARAPNTGELFF.